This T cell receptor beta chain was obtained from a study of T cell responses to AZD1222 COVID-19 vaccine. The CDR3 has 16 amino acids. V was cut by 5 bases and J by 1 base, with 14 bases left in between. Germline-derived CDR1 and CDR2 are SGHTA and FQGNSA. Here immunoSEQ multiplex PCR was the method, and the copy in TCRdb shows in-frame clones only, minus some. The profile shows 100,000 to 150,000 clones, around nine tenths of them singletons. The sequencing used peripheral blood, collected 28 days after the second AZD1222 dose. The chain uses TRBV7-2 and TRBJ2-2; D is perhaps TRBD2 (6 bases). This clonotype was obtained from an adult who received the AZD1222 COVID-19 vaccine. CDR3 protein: CASSRVPSVNTGELFF. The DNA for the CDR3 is TGTGCCAGCAGCAGAGTGCCTAGCGTGAACACCGGGGAGCTGTTTTTT.